These T cell receptor beta chains were read from a single sample in a study of PD-1 blockade in mismatch repair-deficient tumors. The table came from immunoSEQ multiplex PCR; TCRdb's copy has only in-frame clones and leaves some out. The sample consists of 56,000 or so clones, approximately 80% of them appearing once. The material sequenced was peripheral blood, taken 4 weeks after starting pembrolizumab. The receptors stem from an adult with mismatch repair-deficient cancer. Both conserved end residues are part of each CDR3. The D gene is left open where the match is weak. Size values are once, few and many counts, or a class for expanded clones, and some rows have none.

J gene	clone size	V gene	D gene	CDR3 protein	CDR3 DNA
TRBJ2-5	.	TRBV4-2	.	CASSQVFDQETQYF	TGTGCCAGCAGCCAAGTTTTCGATCAAGAGACCCAGTACTTC
TRBJ2-7	.	TRBV27	.	CASSFRKEQYF	TGTGCCAGCAGTTTTCGTAAGGAGCAGTACTTC
TRBJ2-3	.	TRBV19	TRBD2	CASRGASGRRDTQYF	TGTGCCAGTAGAGGAGCTAGCGGGAGAAGAGATACGCAGTATTTT
TRBJ2-1	.	TRBV5-6	TRBD1	CASSSRTGEQFF	TGTGCCAGCAGCTCCCGGACAGGTGAGCAGTTCTTC
TRBJ1-3	.	TRBV9	.	CASSVDLTGSGNTIYF	TGTGCCAGCAGCGTAGACCTGACAGGCTCTGGAAACACCATATATTTT
TRBJ1-3	once	TRBV5-1	.	CASSSQGGGSSGNTIYF	TGCGCCAGCAGCTCCCAAGGAGGCGGCTCCTCTGGAAACACCATATATTTT
TRBJ1-4	.	TRBV7-9	.	CASSYREGEKLFF	TGTGCCAGCAGCTACAGGGAGGGTGAAAAACTGTTTTTT
TRBJ2-2	.	TRBV11-3	.	CASSLQGPGELFF	TGTGCCAGCAGCTTACAGGGGCCCGGGGAGCTGTTTTTT
TRBJ2-7	.	TRBV2	.	CASSSSSSTYEQYF	TGTGCCAGCAGCTCCTCCTCCTCAACCTACGAGCAGTACTTC
TRBJ2-4	.	TRBV4-3	.	CASSQVQGYGIQYF	TGCGCCAGCAGCCAAGTCCAGGGGTACGGCATTCAGTACTTC
TRBJ2-1	.	TRBV5-1	TRBD2	CASSLASGAYNEQFF	TGCGCCAGCAGCTTGGCTAGCGGAGCCTACAATGAGCAGTTCTTC
TRBJ2-7	.	TRBV6-5	TRBD2	CASRSLAGSYEQYF	TGTGCCAGCAGATCACTAGCGGGATCCTACGAGCAGTACTTC
TRBJ2-2	.	TRBV5-1	.	CASSRNAGATGTGELFF	TGCGCCAGCAGCCGCAACGCAGGGGCGACGGGCACCGGGGAGCTGTTTTTT
TRBJ1-1	once	TRBV6-5	TRBD1	CASTLTGGTEAFF	TGTGCCAGCACTTTAACAGGGGGCACTGAAGCTTTCTTT
TRBJ2-2	.	TRBV11-3	.	CASSRKRDTGELFF	TGTGCCAGCAGCCGCAAAAGGGACACCGGGGAGCTGTTTTTT
TRBJ2-7	.	TRBV11-2	.	CASSLDRAIDEQYF	TGTGCCAGCAGCTTAGATAGGGCGATAGACGAGCAGTACTTC
TRBJ2-1	.	TRBV27	.	CASSEASYNEQFF	TGTGCCAGCTCTGAGGCCTCCTACAATGAGCAGTTCTTC
TRBJ2-3	.	TRBV11-3	.	CASSSGLEDTQYF	TGTGCCAGCAGCTCAGGACTCGAGGATACGCAGTATTTT
TRBJ2-1	.	TRBV7-3	TRBD2	CASSLMGTSGILFF	TGTGCCAGCAGCTTAATGGGGACTAGCGGGATTCTGTTCTTC
TRBJ2-2	.	TRBV4-2	TRBD2	CASSPSGRAVTGELFF	TGTGCCAGCAGCCCCAGCGGGAGGGCCGTTACCGGGGAGCTGTTTTTT
TRBJ2-1	once	TRBV7-7	TRBD2	CASSAGLGNEQFF	TGTGCTAGCAGCGCGGGACTAGGGAATGAGCAGTTCTTC
TRBJ1-4	.	TRBV7-8	.	CASSLAAGIINEKLFF	TGTGCCAGCAGCTTAGCGGCAGGGATAATTAATGAAAAACTGTTTTTT
TRBJ1-2	.	TRBV5-1	.	CASSYDRNYGYTF	TGCGCCAGCAGCTACGACAGGAACTATGGCTACACCTTC
TRBJ2-1	.	TRBV25-1	.	CASSESKGISYNEQFF	TGTGCCAGCAGTGAATCCAAGGGTATCTCCTACAATGAGCAGTTCTTC
TRBJ1-2	.	TRBV5-6	TRBD1	CASSKDRFLDYTF	TGTGCCAGCAGCAAGGACAGGTTTTTAGACTACACCTTC
TRBJ2-1	.	TRBV28	TRBD1	CASISPGQGRNEQFF	TGTGCCAGCATTTCACCGGGACAGGGACGGAATGAGCAGTTCTTC
TRBJ1-1	few	TRBV7-9	TRBD1	CASRTGSVNTEAFF	TGTGCCAGCCGGACAGGGTCGGTGAACACTGAAGCTTTCTTT
TRBJ2-5	.	TRBV27	TRBD2	CASTSGRSGETQYF	TGTGCCAGCACTAGCGGGAGGTCAGGAGAGACCCAGTACTTC
TRBJ1-5	.	TRBV6-4	.	CATRRQPQHF	TGTGCCACCCGACGTCAGCCCCAGCATTTT
TRBJ2-1	.	TRBV19	TRBD2	CASSILRVAGHNEQFF	TGTGCCAGTAGTATCCTTAGGGTAGCGGGGCACAATGAGCAGTTCTTC
TRBJ2-1	few	TRBV6-1	TRBD1	CASSVDRDSYNEQFF	TGTGCCAGCAGTGTCGACAGGGATTCCTACAATGAGCAGTTCTTC
TRBJ1-1	once	TRBV30	.	CAWSVRSSWNTEAFF	TGTGCCTGGAGTGTACGTAGTAGTTGGAACACTGAAGCTTTCTTT
TRBJ2-7	.	TRBV18	.	CASSPRQGSDEQYF	TGTGCCAGCTCACCGAGGCAGGGGAGCGACGAGCAGTACTTC
TRBJ2-1	once	TRBV6-1	.	CASSESQWGSYNEQFF	TGTGCCAGCAGTGAATCTCAGTGGGGCTCCTACAATGAGCAGTTCTTC
TRBJ1-2	.	TRBV10-3	.	CAIRRDTNYGYTF	TGTGCCATTCGGCGGGACACCAACTATGGCTACACCTTC
TRBJ2-2	.	TRBV4-2	.	CASSQDLLYSNTGELFF	TGTGCCAGCAGCCAAGATTTGTTATACTCGAACACCGGGGAGCTGTTTTTT
TRBJ2-1	once	TRBV5-4	.	CASSSYYNEQFF	TGTGCCAGCAGCTCGTACTACAATGAGCAGTTCTTC
TRBJ2-3	.	TRBV6-1	.	CASRDEYTDTQYF	TGTGCCAGCAGGGACGAATACACAGATACGCAGTATTTT
TRBJ2-1	.	TRBV11-2	.	CASSSEASSYNEQFF	TGTGCCAGCAGCTCTGAGGCTAGCTCCTACAATGAGCAGTTCTTC
TRBJ2-3	.	TRBV7-8	TRBD2	CASSLESGGDTQYF	TGTGCCAGCAGCTTAGAGTCGGGGGGAGATACGCAGTATTTT
TRBJ2-5	.	TRBV29-1	.	CSALEFVQETQYF	TGCAGCGCATTGGAGTTCGTTCAAGAGACCCAGTACTTC
TRBJ2-1	.	TRBV19	TRBD2	CASSQEASGRTYNEQFF	TGTGCCAGTAGTCAGGAGGCTAGCGGGAGGACCTACAATGAGCAGTTCTTC
TRBJ1-2	.	TRBV29-1	.	CSVADSRTNYGYTF	TGCAGCGTTGCGGACAGCCGGACTAACTATGGCTACACCTTC
TRBJ2-4	.	TRBV11-2	TRBD2	CASSLELGLAGGEGNIQYF	TGTGCCAGCAGCTTAGAACTGGGACTAGCGGGAGGGGAGGGTAACATTCAGTACTTC
TRBJ2-1	.	TRBV30	TRBD2	CAWSSGISYNEQFF	TGTGCCTGGAGTAGCGGGATCTCCTACAATGAGCAGTTCTTC
TRBJ2-7	.	TRBV4-1	TRBD2	CASSQEAASGSHEQYF	TGCGCCAGCAGCCAAGAGGCCGCCAGCGGGAGCCACGAGCAGTACTTC
TRBJ1-2	large	TRBV25-1	.	CASSENRGYTF	TGTGCCAGCAGTGAGAATCGTGGCTACACCTTC
TRBJ1-1	.	TRBV5-4	.	CASSWVPGSNTEAFF	TGTGCCAGCAGCTGGGTGCCAGGGAGTAACACTGAAGCTTTCTTT
TRBJ2-7	.	TRBV11-3	.	CASSLGGPREQYF	TGTGCCAGCAGCTTAGGTGGCCCTCGCGAGCAGTACTTC
TRBJ2-3	.	TRBV7-2	TRBD1	CASSPTGASLTDTQYF	TGTGCCAGCAGCCCCACAGGGGCCTCCCTCACAGATACGCAGTATTTT